These T cell receptor beta chains were read from a single sample in a study of glioma-infiltrating T cells. TCRdb reprocessed the multiplex PCR reads with MiXCR, giving one entry per CDR3 protein. This table holds 100,000 to 150,000 distinct CDR3 sequences, approximately 26% found once. Sequences were obtained from glioma tissue, nonneoplastic brain tissue, or PBMCs (not recorded which). These receptors all come from a human donor with low-grade glioma or glioblastoma, undergoing nonglioma brain surgery, or in good health (not recorded which). Each CDR3 is given with its conserved first and last residue. The order of the fields is clone size, D gene, V gene, J gene, CDR3 protein, CDR3 DNA. D genes are given only for firm matches. Only some rows state a clone size, as once, few, many or a class for expanded clones.

size: few; D: .; V: TRBV15; J: TRBJ1-2; CDR3: CATSRDPQGGGYTF; DNA: TGTGCCACCAGCAGAGATCCCCAGGGAGGTGGCTACACCTTC
size: .; D: .; V: TRBV7-9; J: TRBJ2-3; CDR3: CASSPDSRADTQYF; DNA: TGTGCCAGCAGCCCGGACAGTCGCGCAGATACGCAGTATTTT
size: .; D: .; V: TRBV7-9; J: TRBJ1-2; CDR3: CASSSRGGGYTF; DNA: TGTGCCAGCAGCTCAAGGGGAGGCGGCTACACCTTC
size: many; D: .; V: TRBV6-6; J: TRBJ1-5; CDR3: CASSYGVGPQHF; DNA: TGTGCCAGCAGTTACGGAGTGGGGCCCCAGCATTTT
size: .; D: TRBD1; V: TRBV12-5; J: TRBJ2-1; CDR3: CASGAGQGANEQFF; DNA: TGTGCTAGTGGTGCCGGACAGGGGGCGAACGAGCAGTTCTTC
size: few; D: TRBD1; V: TRBV7-9; J: TRBJ1-1; CDR3: CASSLGTGNTEAFF; DNA: TGTGCCAGCAGCTTAGGGACAGGGAACACTGAAGCTTTCTTT
size: .; D: TRBD1; V: TRBV19; J: TRBJ1-1; CDR3: CASSMGPGQANTEAFF; DNA: TGTGCCAGTAGTATGGGGCCCGGACAGGCGAACACTGAAGCTTTCTTT
size: .; D: .; V: TRBV7-2; J: TRBJ1-2; CDR3: CASGTNYGYTF; DNA: TGTGCCAGCGGGACTAACTATGGCTACACCTTC
size: .; D: TRBD1; V: TRBV24-1; J: TRBJ2-1; CDR3: CATSDQGTDSYNEQFF; DNA: TGTGCCACCAGTGATCAAGGGACAGACTCCTACAATGAGCAGTTCTTC
size: many; D: TRBD2; V: TRBV27; J: TRBJ2-5; CDR3: CASSWSGGGETQYF; DNA: TGTGCCAGCAGTTGGAGCGGGGGTGGGGAGACCCAGTACTTC
size: .; D: .; V: TRBV6-5; J: TRBJ2-1; CDR3: CANPGALASYNEQFF; DNA: TGTGCCAACCCAGGGGCCCTGGCCTCCTACAATGAGCAGTTCTTC
size: .; D: .; V: TRBV7-9; J: TRBJ1-2; CDR3: CASSLLGEHYGYTF; DNA: TGTGCCAGCAGCTTACTCGGAGAGCACTATGGCTACACCTTC
size: many; D: TRBD2; V: TRBV20-1; J: TRBJ2-3; CDR3: CSAGGDSTDTQYF; DNA: TGCAGTGCTGGGGGGGACAGCACAGATACGCAGTATTTT
size: few; D: .; V: TRBV5-1; J: TRBJ1-6; CDR3: CASSLDAYNSPLHF; DNA: TGCGCCAGCAGCCTGGACGCCTATAATTCACCCCTCCACTTT
size: few; D: .; V: TRBV4-1; J: TRBJ1-6; CDR3: CASTPFFPGPNNSPLHF; DNA: TGCGCCAGCACCCCCTTCTTTCCGGGGCCCAATAATTCACCCCTCCACTTT
size: .; D: .; V: TRBV19; J: TRBJ1-5; CDR3: CAGSIVQGYRQPQHF; DNA: TGTGCCGGTAGTATAGTACAGGGATATCGGCAGCCCCAGCATTTT
size: .; D: .; V: TRBV6-1; J: TRBJ1-1; CDR3: CAISERPPMDTEAFF; DNA: TGTGCCATCAGTGAGCGGCCGCCGATGGACACTGAAGCTTTCTTT
size: .; D: TRBD1; V: TRBV29-1; J: TRBJ2-4; CDR3: CSVEPIQDRAGIQYF; DNA: TGCAGCGTTGAACCGATCCAGGACAGGGCAGGCATTCAGTACTTC
size: many; D: .; V: TRBV7-2; J: TRBJ1-1; CDR3: CASRTPGPYTEAFF; DNA: TGTGCCAGCAGGACCCCCGGGCCCTACACTGAAGCTTTCTTT
size: .; D: .; V: TRBV20-1; J: TRBJ1-6; CDR3: CSARVTDGAYNLPLHF; DNA: TGCAGTGCTAGGGTAACGGACGGGGCCTATAATTTACCCCTCCACTTT
size: many; D: .; V: TRBV25-1; J: TRBJ1-1; CDR3: CASSLGDTEAFF; DNA: TGTGCCAGCAGTCTAGGGGACACTGAAGCTTTCTTT
size: .; D: .; V: TRBV7-9; J: TRBJ1-2; CDR3: CASSLGAWESGYTF; DNA: TGTGCCAGCAGCTTAGGAGCCTGGGAAAGTGGCTACACCTTC
size: .; D: .; V: TRBV29-1; J: TRBJ2-4; CDR3: CSVGAGGSGIQYF; DNA: TGCAGCGTTGGGGCAGGGGGGAGCGGCATTCAGTACTTC
size: many; D: .; V: TRBV20-1; J: TRBJ1-1; CDR3: CSASGDTEAFF; DNA: TGCAGTGCTTCGGGAGACACTGAAGCTTTCTTT
size: .; D: TRBD1; V: TRBV5-1; J: TRBJ1-1; CDR3: CASSLTSNRGSEAFF; DNA: TGCGCCAGCAGCTTAACGTCAAACAGGGGCTCTGAAGCTTTCTTT
size: .; D: .; V: TRBV29-1; J: TRBJ2-5; CDR3: CSVLTGYQETQYF; DNA: TGCAGCGTTCTTACAGGGTACCAAGAGACCCAGTACTTC
size: .; D: .; V: TRBV20-1; J: TRBJ2-1; CDR3: CSASGLASYEQFF; DNA: TGCAGTGCTAGTGGTCTAGCGTCCTACGAGCAGTTCTTC
size: .; D: TRBD2; V: TRBV4-1; J: TRBJ2-5; CDR3: CASSPPIAGAKETQYF; DNA: TGCGCCAGCAGCCCTCCTATAGCGGGAGCAAAAGAGACCCAGTACTTC
size: few; D: TRBD2; V: TRBV4-2; J: TRBJ2-3; CDR3: CASSQHSGGTDTQYF; DNA: TGTGCCAGCAGCCAACATAGCGGGGGGACAGATACGCAGTATTTT
size: .; D: TRBD1; V: TRBV12-3/TRBV12-4; J: TRBJ1-6; CDR3: CASSLRTGYYNSPLHF; DNA: TGTGCCAGCAGCCTACGGACAGGGTACTATAATTCACCCCTCCACTTT
size: few; D: .; V: TRBV6-1; J: TRBJ2-4; CDR3: CASSSPGNIQYF; DNA: TGTGCCAGCAGTTCGCCGGGAAACATTCAGTACTTC
size: few; D: .; V: TRBV6-1; J: TRBJ2-2; CDR3: CATSPFGLGVNTGELFF; DNA: TGTGCCACCAGTCCCTTCGGGCTAGGGGTTAACACCGGGGAGCTGTTTTTT
size: few; D: .; V: TRBV12-3/TRBV12-4; J: TRBJ1-2; CDR3: CASSLSSVAGRPYGYTF; DNA: TGTGCCAGCAGTTTAAGCTCGGTGGCAGGACGACCTTATGGCTACACCTTC
size: .; D: .; V: TRBV4-1; J: TRBJ1-5; CDR3: CASSQEGRRSNQPQHF; DNA: TGCGCCAGCAGCCAAGAAGGGCGCCGGAGCAATCAGCCCCAGCATTTT
size: .; D: .; V: TRBV3-1; J: TRBJ2-1; CDR3: CASSPSPLSSYNEQFF; DNA: TGTGCCAGCAGCCCATCCCCCTTGTCCTCCTACAATGAGCAGTTCTTC
size: .; D: TRBD1; V: TRBV6-1; J: TRBJ2-5; CDR3: CASGNGQGRGETQYF; DNA: TGTGCCAGTGGGAACGGACAGGGAAGGGGGGAGACCCAGTACTTC
size: few; D: .; V: TRBV3-1; J: TRBJ2-3; CDR3: CASSQRTKVGAGDTQYF; DNA: TGTGCCAGCAGCCAGAGGACGAAAGTCGGGGCGGGGGATACGCAGTATTTT
size: .; D: TRBD1; V: TRBV14; J: TRBJ1-1; CDR3: CASSQATGGNTEAFF; DNA: TGTGCCAGCAGCCAAGCGACAGGGGGGAACACTGAAGCTTTCTTT
size: few; D: .; V: TRBV20-1; J: TRBJ2-5; CDR3: CSARDRALGETQYF; DNA: TGCAGTGCTAGAGATAGGGCCCTGGGGGAGACCCAGTACTTC
size: many; D: .; V: TRBV27; J: TRBJ2-1; CDR3: CASSPRDTWDEQFF; DNA: TGTGCCAGCAGTCCAAGGGACACGTGGGATGAGCAGTTCTTC
size: many; D: TRBD2; V: TRBV6-2/TRBV6-3; J: TRBJ2-5; CDR3: CASSYVRGAQETQYF; DNA: TGTGCCAGCAGTTACGTGCGGGGGGCCCAAGAGACCCAGTACTTC
size: once; D: .; V: TRBV7-9; J: TRBJ1-5; CDR3: CSSSQGWGTGTRGNQPQHF; DNA: TGCTCCAGCAGCCAAGGGTGGGGAACCGGGACCCGGGGAAATCAGCCCCAGCATTTT
size: few; D: .; V: TRBV7-9; J: TRBJ1-2; CDR3: CASSQGVGDYGYTF; DNA: TGTGCCAGCAGTCAAGGCGTTGGGGACTATGGCTACACCTTC
size: .; D: .; V: TRBV7-6; J: TRBJ2-6; CDR3: CASSLRQGRSSGANVLTF; DNA: TGTGCCAGCAGCTTAAGGCAGGGGAGGTCGTCTGGGGCCAACGTCCTGACTTTC
size: .; D: .; V: TRBV12-3/TRBV12-4; J: TRBJ2-1; CDR3: CASSQRDGGGEQFF; DNA: TGTGCCAGCAGTCAACGGGACGGTGGGGGTGAGCAGTTCTTC
size: .; D: TRBD2; V: TRBV24-1; J: TRBJ2-1; CDR3: CATSADGLAYNEQLF; DNA: TGTGCCACCAGCGCTGACGGACTAGCCTACAATGAGCAGCTCTTC
size: many; D: .; V: TRBV7-3; J: TRBJ2-2; CDR3: CASSLISSANTGELFF; DNA: TGTGCCAGCAGCTTAATTTCTAGCGCCAACACCGGGGAGCTGTTTTTT
size: .; D: TRBD1; V: TRBV24-1; J: TRBJ2-5; CDR3: CATSDPGQGKETQYF; DNA: TGTGCCACCAGTGATCCAGGACAGGGGAAAGAGACCCAGTACTTC
size: .; D: TRBD2; V: TRBV18; J: TRBJ2-1; CDR3: CASSPPILAGGYNEQFF; DNA: TGTGCCAGCTCACCACCGATTCTAGCGGGGGGGTACAATGAGCAGTTCTTC
size: many; D: .; V: TRBV28; J: TRBJ1-1; CDR3: CASSSPKGRVNTEAFF; DNA: TGTGCCAGCAGTTCGCCGAAGGGGAGGGTGAACACTGAAGCTTTCTTT
size: .; D: TRBD2; V: TRBV6-2/TRBV6-3; J: TRBJ2-3; CDR3: CASSYLAGGPVDTQYF; DNA: TGTGCCAGCAGTTACTTAGCGGGGGGGCCCGTAGATACGCAGTATTTT
size: many; D: .; V: TRBV7-9; J: TRBJ1-2; CDR3: CASSPDGNYGYTF; DNA: TGTGCCAGCAGCCCCGATGGGAACTATGGCTACACCTTC
size: .; D: .; V: TRBV20-1; J: TRBJ2-3; CDR3: CSASDQQGLTDTQYF; DNA: TGCAGTGCTAGTGACCAGCAGGGGCTGACAGATACGCAGTATTTT
size: .; D: .; V: TRBV7-9; J: TRBJ2-2; CDR3: CASSWDSPGELFF; DNA: TGTGCCAGCAGCTGGGACTCACCCGGGGAGCTGTTTTTT
size: .; D: TRBD1; V: TRBV20-1; J: TRBJ1-2; CDR3: CSASQGGDGYTF; DNA: TGCAGTGCTAGTCAGGGGGGGGACGGCTACACCTTC
size: .; D: .; V: TRBV24-1; J: TRBJ2-3; CDR3: CATRGADTQYF; DNA: TGTGCCACCAGAGGGGCAGATACGCAGTATTTT
size: many; D: .; V: TRBV28; J: TRBJ1-1; CDR3: CASSFFRRAEAFF; DNA: TGTGCCAGCAGTTTCTTTCGAAGGGCTGAAGCTTTCTTT